The 13 T cell receptor beta chains listed next were all sequenced from one sample in a study of CD8+ T cells in alopecia areata. Extracted RNA was reverse transcribed, and the resulting cDNA served as sequencing template. The protocol was immunoSEQ multiplex PCR, while the TCRdb copy is restricted to in-frame clones and leaves out a portion. The sample gives 200,000 to 250,000 clones, around two fifths of which show up once; 0.48% is in the top ten. Stated treatment: oral pan-JAK inhibitor, 5-10 mg twice daily. Source: CD4+ T cells sorted from blood, taken at roughly week 30, from a patient treated with tofacitinib. Receptor source: a human donor with alopecia areata.

The table lists this clone with a count of one. The junction departs from the called germline gene at one end, perhaps through a read error. The rearrangement uses TRBV7-7 and TRBJ2-5; D remains unclear. Per the germline V gene, CDR1 is SSHAT and CDR2 is FNYEAQ (reference sequence). The CDR3 sequence is 12 residues long. CDR3 DNA: TGTGCTAGCAGCCCTACTGAAGAGACCCAGTACTTC. It translates to CASSPTEETQYF.

The rearrangement links TRBV7-8 to TRBJ1-5; D is undetermined. Between the trimmed V and J ends, which lost 2 bases and 0 bases, there was a span of 8 bases. The CDR3 has 15 amino acids. Looked up from germline, CDR1 is SGHVS and CDR2 is FQNEAQ. The CDR3 nucleotides read TGTGCCAGCAGCTTAAGACTTATTAGCAATCAGCCCCAGCATTTT. Translated, it gives CASSLRLISNQPQHF.

This clone was observed a few times. The chain carries TRBV25-1 and TRBJ2-3; tentatively, D is TRBD1 or TRBD2 (5 bases each). Trimming removed 7 bases from V and 6 bases from J, with 20 bases in between. Germline V gene sequence: CDR1 MGHDK, CDR2 SYGVNS. The length of the CDR3 is 15 residues. CDR3 residues: CASTGAAWGSDTQYF. CDR3 sequence (DNA): TGTGCCAGCACTGGAGCGGCTTGGGGGTCCGATACGCAGTATTTT.

About this clone itself: Just one base apart from a much larger clone, this may be a read error. The CDR3 sequence: CASSFGETQYF. The CDR3 bases are TGTGCCAGCAGTTTTGGAGAGACCCAGTACTTC. This chain joins TRBV7-9 and TRBJ2-5; unclear D gene. The CDR3 runs 11 residues. Germline lookup yields CDR1 SEHNR and CDR2 FQNEAQ (reference sequence). Trimming cost V 6 bases and J 4 bases, with 6 bases left between them.

The J gene is TRBJ2-1, the V gene TRBV5-1; TRBD2 aligns across 13 bases. After removal of 6 bases from V and 7 bases from J, the junction contained 16 bases not matched to a gene. The CDR3 is made up of 18 amino acids. From germline, CDR1 is SGHRS and CDR2 YFSETQ. The CDR3, as DNA: TGCGCCAGCACCCCCGGGTGGACTAGCGGGAGCGTAGGGAATGAGCAGTTCTTC. This translates into CASTPGWTSGSVGNEQFF. Combining the CDR3 with reference TRBV5-1 and TRBJ2-1 gives the whole variable domain KAGVTQTPRYLIKTRGQQVTLSCSPISGHRSVSWYQQTPGQGLQFLFEYFSETQRNKGNFPGRFSGRQFSNSRSEMNVSTLELGDSALYLCASTPGWTSGSVGNEQFFGPGTRLTVL.

The CDR3 coding sequence is TGCGCCAGCAGCCAAGTGCCCGGGCTAGGTGAAGCTTTCTTT. Its protein is CASSQVPGLGEAFF. This chain links TRBV4-1 with TRBJ1-1; D unclear. This CDR3 has 14 amino acids. Trimming pared 1 base from V and 7 bases from J, leaving 13 bases between. Germline V gives CDR1 MGHRA, CDR2 YSYEKL.

The chain joins TRBV5-1 to TRBJ2-1, with 13 bases matching TRBD2. With V trimmed by 3 bases and J by 0 bases, 12 bases remained unmatched. This CDR3 region has 20 residues. Germline CDR1 reads SGHRS; CDR2 reads YFSETQ. CDR3 DNA: TGCGCCAGCAGCTCCGGGGGGACTAGCGGGGCCCTGAGCTCCTACAATGAGCAGTTCTTC. Protein: CASSSGGTSGALSSYNEQFF.

This clone has more than one count but fewer than ten. This rearrangement joins TRBV19 to TRBJ2-2; no reliable D call. The V gene's germline CDR1 is LNHDA and CDR2 SQIVND (reference sequence). The CDR3 is 12 residues long. V was trimmed by 3 bases and J by 3 bases, leaving 2 bases between them. For the CDR3, the DNA is TGTGCCAGTAGTATCTACACCGGGGAGCTGTTTTTT. This translates into CASSIYTGELFF.

This clone was observed a handful of times. This chain connects TRBV30 to TRBJ1-5; a weak D match, TRBD1 (6 bases). CDR1 and CDR2 from the germline V gene are GTSNPN and SVGIG (reference sequence). The CDR3 is made up of 14 amino acids. The V end was cut by 5 bases, the J end by 5 bases, with 16 bases between. CDR3 amino acids: CAWGGQYEDQPQHF. The CDR3 nucleotides are TGTGCCTGGGGAGGACAGTACGAAGATCAGCCCCAGCATTTT.

This clone came up a few times. V usage is TRBV4-1 and J usage is TRBJ1-2, with no clear D. V was shortened by 1 base and J by 3 bases, with 6 bases between the two germline ends. Germline values: CDR1 MGHRA, CDR2 YSYEKL. The CDR3 contains 13 residues. The CDR3 spells CASSQGPHYGYTF. The CDR3 DNA sequence: TGCGCCAGCAGCCAAGGCCCACACTATGGCTACACCTTC.

This clone was counted between two and nine times. J is TRBJ1-6 and V is TRBV30; 7 nucleotides line up with TRBD1. In germline, CDR1 is GTSNPN, CDR2 SVGIG (reference sequence). This CDR3 has 16 amino acids. V was pared by 3 bases and J by 8 bases, with 13 bases of the junction left unmatched. The CDR3 here is CAWRWTGKGNYSPLHF. CDR3 bases: TGTGCCTGGAGGTGGACAGGCAAAGGAAATTATTCACCCCTCCACTTT.

This clone was seen more than once but under ten times. The chain is built from TRBV19 and TRBJ2-3; TRBD2 agrees at 12 bases. In germline, CDR1 is LNHDA, CDR2 SQIVND (reference sequence). The CDR3 is 15 residues long. The junction had 6 bases not matched to a gene; V was cut back by 5 bases and J by 6 bases. The CDR3 nucleotides read TGTGCCAGTAGTCGGACTAGCGGGAATGTGGATACGCAGTATTTT. It encodes CASSRTSGNVDTQYF.

The chain uses TRBV7-3 and TRBJ2-3; D is uncertain. V was shortened by 2 bases and J by 6 bases, with 12 bases between the two germline ends. The CDR3 runs to 14 residues. Germline V gene lookup returns CDR1 SGHTA and CDR2 FQGTGA. The CDR3 spells CASSLSSNGDTQYF. The CDR3, as DNA: TGTGCCAGCAGCTTATCCAGTAATGGTGATACGCAGTATTTT.